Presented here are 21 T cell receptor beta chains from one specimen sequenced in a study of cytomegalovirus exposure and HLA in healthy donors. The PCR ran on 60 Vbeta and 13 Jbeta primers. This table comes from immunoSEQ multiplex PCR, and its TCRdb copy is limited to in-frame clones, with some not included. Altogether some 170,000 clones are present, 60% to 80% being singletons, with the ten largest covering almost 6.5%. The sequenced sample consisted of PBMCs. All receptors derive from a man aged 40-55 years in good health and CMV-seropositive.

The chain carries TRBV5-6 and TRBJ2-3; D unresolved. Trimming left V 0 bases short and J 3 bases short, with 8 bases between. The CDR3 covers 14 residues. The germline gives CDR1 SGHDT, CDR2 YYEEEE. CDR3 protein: CASSLGIGTDTQYF. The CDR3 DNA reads TGTGCCAGCAGCTTGGGCATCGGGACAGATACGCAGTATTTT.

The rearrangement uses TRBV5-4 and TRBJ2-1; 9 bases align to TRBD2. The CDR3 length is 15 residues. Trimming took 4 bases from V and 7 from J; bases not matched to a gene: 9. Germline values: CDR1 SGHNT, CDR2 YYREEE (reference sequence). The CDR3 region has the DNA TGTGCCAGCAGCCTCTCCGGGACTAGCCGAAATGAGCAGTTCTTC. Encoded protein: CASSLSGTSRNEQFF.

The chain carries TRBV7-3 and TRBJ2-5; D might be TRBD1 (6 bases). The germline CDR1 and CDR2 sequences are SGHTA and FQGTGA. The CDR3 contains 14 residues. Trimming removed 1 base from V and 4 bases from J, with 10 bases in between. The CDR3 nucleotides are TGTGCCAGCAGCTTAAGTGGACAGTCAGAGACCCAGTACTTC. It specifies CASSLSGQSETQYF.

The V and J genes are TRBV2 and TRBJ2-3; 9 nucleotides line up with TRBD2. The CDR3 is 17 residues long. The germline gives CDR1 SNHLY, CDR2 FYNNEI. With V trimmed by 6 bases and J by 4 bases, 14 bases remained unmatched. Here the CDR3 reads CASRKESSGAAADTQYF. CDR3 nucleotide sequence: TGTGCCAGCAGGAAAGAATCTAGCGGGGCCGCGGCAGATACGCAGTATTTT.

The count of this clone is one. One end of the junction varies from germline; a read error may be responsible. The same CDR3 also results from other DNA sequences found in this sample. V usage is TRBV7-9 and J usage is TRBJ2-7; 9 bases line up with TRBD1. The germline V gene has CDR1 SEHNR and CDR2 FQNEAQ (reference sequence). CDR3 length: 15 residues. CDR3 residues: CASSRGQGTPYEQYF. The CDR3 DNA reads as TGTGCCAGCAGCCGGGGACAGGGAACACCCTACGAGCAATACTTC.

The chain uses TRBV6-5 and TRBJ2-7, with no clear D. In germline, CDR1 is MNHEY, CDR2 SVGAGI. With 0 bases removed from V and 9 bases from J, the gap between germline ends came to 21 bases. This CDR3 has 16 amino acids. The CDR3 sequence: CASSYSGLDILSRQYF. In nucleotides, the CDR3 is TGTGCCAGCAGTTACTCCGGATTAGACATACTGTCGAGGCAGTACTTC.

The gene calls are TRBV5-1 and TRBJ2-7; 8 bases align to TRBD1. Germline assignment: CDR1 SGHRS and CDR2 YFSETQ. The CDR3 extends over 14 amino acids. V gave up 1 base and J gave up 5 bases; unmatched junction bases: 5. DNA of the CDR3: TGCGCCAGCAGCTTGACCGGGACAGGTGACGAGCAGTACTTC. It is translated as CASSLTGTGDEQYF.

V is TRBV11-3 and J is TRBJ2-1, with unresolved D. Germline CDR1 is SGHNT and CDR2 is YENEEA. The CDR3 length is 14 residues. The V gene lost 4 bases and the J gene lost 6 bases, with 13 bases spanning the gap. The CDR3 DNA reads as TGTGCCAGCAGCTCACTAACCTCAAGCAATGAGCAGTTCTTC. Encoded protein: CASSSLTSSNEQFF. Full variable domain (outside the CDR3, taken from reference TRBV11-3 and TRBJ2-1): EAGVVQSPRYKIIEKKQPVAFWCNPISGHNTLYWYLQNLGQGPELLIRYENEEAVDDSQLPKDRFSAERLKGVDSTLKIQPAELGDSAVYLCASSSLTSSNEQFFGPGTRLTVL.

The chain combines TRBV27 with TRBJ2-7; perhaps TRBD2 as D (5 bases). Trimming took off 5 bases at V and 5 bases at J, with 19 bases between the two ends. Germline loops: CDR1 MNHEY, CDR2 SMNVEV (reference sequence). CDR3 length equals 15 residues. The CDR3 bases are TGTGCCAGCAGTCAGCAGACTATTGGTGGGCACGAGCAGTACTTC. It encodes CASSQQTIGGHEQYF.

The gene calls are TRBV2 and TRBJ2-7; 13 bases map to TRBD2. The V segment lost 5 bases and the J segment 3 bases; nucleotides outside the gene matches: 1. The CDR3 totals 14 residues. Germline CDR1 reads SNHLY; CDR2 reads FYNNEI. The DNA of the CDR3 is TGTGCCAGCAGTCGGACTAGCGGGAGCTACGAGCAGTACTTC. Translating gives CASSRTSGSYEQYF.

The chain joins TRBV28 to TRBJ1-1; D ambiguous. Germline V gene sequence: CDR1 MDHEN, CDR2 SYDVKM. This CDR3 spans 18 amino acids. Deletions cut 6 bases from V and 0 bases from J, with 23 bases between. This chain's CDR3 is CASSYSTGSTNMNTEAFF. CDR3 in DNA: TGTGCCAGCAGCTACTCCACCGGGTCAACTAACATGAACACTGAAGCTTTCTTT.

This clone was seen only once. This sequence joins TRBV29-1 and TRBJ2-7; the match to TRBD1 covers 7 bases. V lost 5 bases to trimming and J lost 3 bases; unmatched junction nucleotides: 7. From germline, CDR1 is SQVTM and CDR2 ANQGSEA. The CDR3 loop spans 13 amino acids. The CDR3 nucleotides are TGCAGCGTTTACGAGACAGGGCGCTACGAGCAGTACTTC. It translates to CSVYETGRYEQYF.

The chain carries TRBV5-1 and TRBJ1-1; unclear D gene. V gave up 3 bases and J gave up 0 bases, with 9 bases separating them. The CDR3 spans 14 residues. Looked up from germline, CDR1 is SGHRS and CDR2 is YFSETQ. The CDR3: CASSSEQLNTEAFF. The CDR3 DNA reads TGCGCCAGCAGCTCCGAACAACTGAACACTGAAGCTTTCTTT.

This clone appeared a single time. CDR3 region: CASSVDAGTVEKLFF. CDR3 nucleotides: TGTGCCAGCAGCGTTGATGCGGGGACCGTTGAAAAACTGTTTTTT. The V and J genes are TRBV9 and TRBJ1-4, with D perhaps matching TRBD1 (5 bases). The V end lost 2 bases, the J end lost 7 bases, and 15 bases lay between the germline ends. The CDR3 loop spans 15 amino acids. CDR1 is SGDLS, CDR2 YYNGEE, per germline.

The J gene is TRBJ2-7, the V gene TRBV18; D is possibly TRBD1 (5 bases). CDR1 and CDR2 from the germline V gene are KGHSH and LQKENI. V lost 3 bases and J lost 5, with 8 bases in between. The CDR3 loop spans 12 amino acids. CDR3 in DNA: TGTGCCAGCTCACCGGCCAGGGACGAGCAGTACTTC. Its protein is CASSPARDEQYF.

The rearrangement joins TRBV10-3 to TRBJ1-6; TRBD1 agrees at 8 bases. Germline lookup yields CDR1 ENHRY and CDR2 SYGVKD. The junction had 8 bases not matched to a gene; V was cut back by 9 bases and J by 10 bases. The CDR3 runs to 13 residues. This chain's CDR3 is CAIQGARRSPLHF. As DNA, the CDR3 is TGTGCCATTCAGGGGGCGCGGCGCTCACCCCTCCACTTT.

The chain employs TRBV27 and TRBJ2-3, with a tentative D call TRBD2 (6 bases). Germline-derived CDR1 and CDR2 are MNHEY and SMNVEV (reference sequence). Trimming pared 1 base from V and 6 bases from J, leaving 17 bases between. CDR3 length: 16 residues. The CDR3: CASSLLAGRGLDTQYF. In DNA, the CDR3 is TGTGCCAGCAGTTTATTGGCGGGGCGGGGATTGGATACGCAGTATTTT.

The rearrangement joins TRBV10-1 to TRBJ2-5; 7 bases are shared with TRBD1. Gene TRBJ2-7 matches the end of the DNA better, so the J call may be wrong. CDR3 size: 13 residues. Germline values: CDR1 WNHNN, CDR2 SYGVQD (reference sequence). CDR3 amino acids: CASRAERGHEQYF. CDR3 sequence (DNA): TGCGCCAGCAGGGCAGAGAGGGGGCACGAGCAGTACTTC.

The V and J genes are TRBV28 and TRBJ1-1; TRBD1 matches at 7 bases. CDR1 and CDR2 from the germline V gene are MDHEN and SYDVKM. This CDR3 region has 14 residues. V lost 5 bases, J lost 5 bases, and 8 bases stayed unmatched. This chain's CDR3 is CASSAYRGRTEAFF. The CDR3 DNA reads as TGTGCCAGCAGTGCCTACAGGGGAAGAACTGAAGCTTTCTTT.

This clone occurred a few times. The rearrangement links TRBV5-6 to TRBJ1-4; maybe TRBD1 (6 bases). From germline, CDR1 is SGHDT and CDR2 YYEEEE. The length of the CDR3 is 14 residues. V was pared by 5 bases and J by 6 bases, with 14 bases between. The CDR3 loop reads CASRPTGSDEKLFF. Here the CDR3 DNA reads TGTGCCAGCAGGCCTACAGGGAGCGATGAAAAACTGTTTTTT. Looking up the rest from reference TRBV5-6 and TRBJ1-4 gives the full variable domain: DAGVTQSPTHLIKTRGQQVTLRCSPKSGHDTVSWYQQALGQGPQFIFQYYEEEERQRGNFPDRFSGHQFPNYSSELNVNALLLGDSALYLCASRPTGSDEKLFFGSGTQLSVL.

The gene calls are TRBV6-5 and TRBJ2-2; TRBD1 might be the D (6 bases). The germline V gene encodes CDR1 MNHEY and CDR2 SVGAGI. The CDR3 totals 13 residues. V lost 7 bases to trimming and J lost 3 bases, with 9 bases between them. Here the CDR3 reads CASTQGDTGELFF. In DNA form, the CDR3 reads TGTGCCAGCACACAGGGAGACACCGGGGAGCTGTTTTTT.